Sequencing of this T cell receptor (beta chain) was carried out in a study of blood T cell repertoires in COVID-19. Sequenced by immunoSEQ multiplex PCR; TCRdb stores in-frame clones only, minus some. Among approximately 130,000 clones, approximately 85% were seen once, and the ten largest hold about an eighth. This CDR3 is built from 15 residues. V lost 4 bases and J lost 8, with 17 bases in between. Germline V lookup: CDR1 MGHRA, CDR2 YSYEKL. The receptor comes from a human donor in a cohort sampled during active COVID-19. Material: peripheral blood. J is TRBJ1-4 and V is TRBV4-1; no reliable D call. CDR3 protein: CASSRAGVLSEKLFF. For the CDR3, the DNA is TGCGCCAGCAGCCGCGCCGGGGTCCTCAGCGAAAAACTGTTTTTT.